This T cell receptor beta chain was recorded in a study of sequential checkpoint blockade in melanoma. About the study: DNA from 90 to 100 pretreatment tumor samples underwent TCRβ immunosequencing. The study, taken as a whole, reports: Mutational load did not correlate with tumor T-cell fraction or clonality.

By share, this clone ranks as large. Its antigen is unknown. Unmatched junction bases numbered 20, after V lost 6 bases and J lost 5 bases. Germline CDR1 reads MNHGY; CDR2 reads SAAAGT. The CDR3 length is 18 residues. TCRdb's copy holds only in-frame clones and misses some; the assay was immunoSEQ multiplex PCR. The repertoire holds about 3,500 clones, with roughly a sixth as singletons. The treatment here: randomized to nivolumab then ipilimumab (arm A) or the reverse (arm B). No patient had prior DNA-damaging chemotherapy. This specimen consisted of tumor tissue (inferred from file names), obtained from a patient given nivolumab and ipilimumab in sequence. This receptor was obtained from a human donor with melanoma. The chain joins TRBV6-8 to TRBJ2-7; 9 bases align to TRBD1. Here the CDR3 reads CASSLRGQGVTGGHEQYF. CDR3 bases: TGTGCCAGCAGCCTACGGGGACAGGGAGTAACGGGAGGTCACGAGCAGTACTTC.